This record looks at one T cell receptor (beta chain) sequence and its context. This clonotype is deemed medium-sized (0.01 to 0.1%). This receptor's antigen is unknown. No base-level quality is on record; no much larger clone is a single base apart. The library relied on 5' RACE. This sample was sequenced with a NextSeq 500. To allow correction of PCR and sequencing errors, the TCR library protocol tagged every TCR cDNA molecule with a unique molecular identifier. Regarding the original processing steps: TCR identification, UMI-based error correction and CDR3 extraction were all carried out with Decombinator tools. TCRs above a frequency of 2 per 1,000, corresponding to the top 1% of the tumor frequency distribution, were defined as expanded. Expanded tumor TCRs statistically deemed absent (corrected P<0.05) from at least one tumor region were classed as regional, and all other expanded tumor TCRs were classed as ubiquitous. Renyi diversity was computed with the R vegan package after each repertoire had been subsampled 100 times to 5,000 TCRs. CDR3 similarity networks were built from amino acid triplet string-kernel similarity, with CDR3s being connected when pairwise similarity was above 0.82. The public reads were reanalyzed by TCRdb: fastp trimming at Q25, MiXCR alignment, in-frame beta chains only. Each record represents a unique CDR3 protein, reported with the most common genes and DNA among its rows. Here the V and J calls rest on TCRdb's processing, not on the authors' analysis. The sample records approximately 6,200 distinct CDR3 sequences, roughly a sixth of which are singletons. Around 13% of the sample comes from the top ten.

This record belongs to a study of spatial heterogeneity in lung cancer (dated by TCRdb to the late 2010s). Turning to the overall study: Beta-chain transcripts were consistently detected in greater numbers than alpha-chain transcripts, which likely reflects a higher abundance of beta-chain transcripts. In tumor regions, TCR transcript counts showed a strong correlation with a T cell transcriptional module score from matched bulk RNA-seq. In the raw uncorrected reads, each unique combination of TCR and UMI appeared more than ten times on average. The study quantitatively compared TCR alpha and beta repertoires across multiple tumor regions, matched nontumor lung and blood in non-small cell lung cancer. Nonsynonymous mutation counts, determined by whole-exome sequencing of tumor tissue, were related to features of the TCR repertoire. Both alpha and beta chains were TCR-sequenced in samples taken at surgery, namely 220 tumor regions, fewer than 80 matched nontumor lung samples and just over 55 PBMC samples. Study-level results and caveats: TCR-seq coverage of tumor T cells was estimated to be only roughly 7% for alpha chains and 13% to 15% for beta chains. Additional single-cell paired TCR alpha and beta sequencing was considered necessary to confirm, at a functional level, the hypothesis that regional TCRs recognize regional mutations. Counts of ubiquitous and regional expanded TCRs correlated with counts of ubiquitous and regional nonsynonymous mutations, respectively. The tumor nonsynonymous mutation count correlated with the number of expanded intratumoral alpha and beta TCRs.

The time point label here, explained by the study, means: sample taken at primary tumor resection. The donors were about 71 patients from the lung TRACERx cohort who had early-stage, untreated non-small cell lung cancer. For TCR sequencing, whole RNA was extracted from tumor and nontumor lung tissue, or from cryopreserved PBMC samples, and no cell sorting was done. Only patients with enough RNA available from two or more tumor regions were chosen for TCR sequencing. Before being selected, tumor and adjacent nontumor lung specimens were reviewed by a lung pathologist. The CDR3 measures 15 amino acids from cysteine to phenylalanine. Only CDR3 DNA remains: 45 bases, in frame from the first base. Looking up the germline V gene yields CDR1 SGHDN and CDR2 FVKESK. Clipping removes 4 bases from V and 10 bases from J, with 9 as the unmatched junction base count.

The chain links TRBV14 with TRBJ2-1, with TRBD2 identical over 11 junction bases. The sequences come from lung tumor tissue, collected at surgery. This clonotype was obtained from a male donor with early-stage non-small cell lung cancer. In nucleotides, the sequence is TGTGCCAGCAGCCCGCTAGCGGGGGGCTTCTTAGAGCAGTTCTTC. This gives the protein CASSPLAGGFLEQFF. With the rest looked up from the reference TRBV14 and TRBJ2-1 genes rather than sequenced, the full variable domain is EAGVTQFPSHSVIEKGQTVTLRCDPISGHDNLYWYRRVMGKEIKFLLHFVKESKQDESGMPNNRFLAERTGGTYSTLKVQPAELEDSGVYFCASSPLAGGFLEQFFGPGTRLTVL.